This is a list of T cell receptor beta chains from one sample in a study of T cells in localized non-small cell lung cancer. Only in-frame clones appear in the TCRdb table, and some are missing; sequencing was by immunoSEQ multiplex PCR. The table lists around 31,000 clones, 80% to 90% of them singletons. This material consisted of peripheral blood, taken before any cancer treatment. These receptors were collected from a woman aged 40-69 years with stage I lung adenocarcinoma. The conserved cysteine and the conserved F or W are not part of the CDR3 here. D genes are given only for firm matches.

J gene	V gene	D gene	CDR3 protein
TRBJ1-1	TRBV7-9	TRBD1	ASSPSGQGKETF
TRBJ2-2	TRBV9	-	ASSALGGPGELF
TRBJ1-1	TRBV27	-	ASSLHTGNTEAF
TRBJ1-3	TRBV14	-	ASSLGSSGNTIY
TRBJ1-6	TRBV7-2	-	ASSPETPARYNSPLH
TRBJ2-3	TRBV7-2	-	ASSFGTHTDTQY
TRBJ1-1	TRBV4-2	-	ASSQDPRTTEAF
TRBJ2-7	TRBV7-8	-	ASSLGAGDYEQY
TRBJ1-6	TRBV28	TRBD1	ASSPTGGGFTLH
TRBJ2-7	TRBV21-1	-	ASSKRGGTSGVIDRSEQY
TRBJ2-1	TRBV28	TRBD2	ASSLQASGGNEQF
TRBJ2-7	TRBV28	TRBD1	ASSPPDRGRYEQY
TRBJ1-4	TRBV5-1	-	ASSLGSPSREKLF
TRBJ1-1	TRBV29-1	TRBD1	SVVTAGTGYRYRLQAF
TRBJ2-7	TRBV15	-	ATSLYRVIPYEQY
TRBJ2-7	TRBV28	-	ASTSSGQSYEQY
TRBJ1-1	TRBV27	-	ASSPWARRDTEAF
TRBJ1-2	TRBV5-1	-	ASSLDRVNYGYT
TRBJ2-7	TRBV7-2	-	ASSLQRSSYEQY
TRBJ1-5	TRBV7-9	-	ASSFSGDSNQPQH
TRBJ2-3	TRBV27	-	ASSLLGREDYPQY
TRBJ1-5	TRBV6-6	-	ASSLRGDQPQH
TRBJ2-7	TRBV28	TRBD1	ASTQGQIREQY
TRBJ2-4	TRBV4-3	-	ASSQDRQNIQY
TRBJ1-5	TRBV5-1	TRBD1	ASSLGPGQGANNQPQH
TRBJ1-5	TRBV30	-	AWNAGNQPQH
TRBJ1-5	TRBV7-2	-	ASSLGGDIGPQH
TRBJ2-1	TRBV19	TRBD2	ASSIASGGYNEQF
TRBJ1-2	TRBV6-6	-	ASLAGGVIDYGYT
TRBJ1-2	TRBV30	TRBD1	AWTEGATGGYT
TRBJ1-3	TRBV19	-	ASSTPLSGVGNTIY
TRBJ1-3	TRBV4-2	TRBD1	ASSQDIVGTGVFSGNTIY
TRBJ2-7	TRBV15	-	ATSREEFYEQY
TRBJ1-1	TRBV6-6	-	ASSYTENTEAF
TRBJ1-3	TRBV6-5	TRBD1	ASSGDSSSGNTIY
TRBJ1-6	TRBV4-1	-	ASSPTGSRNSPLH
TRBJ1-4	TRBV19	-	ASSMGRVEKLF
TRBJ2-3	TRBV7-2	-	ASSLIKGTQY
TRBJ1-1	TRBV6-5	-	ASRAQGSLNTEAF
TRBJ2-7	TRBV28	TRBD2	ASSLLAGGRYEQY
TRBJ2-7	TRBV5-6	TRBD1	ASSIQGAEQY
TRBJ1-6	TRBV4-2	-	ASSQDLGNNSPLH
TRBJ2-3	TRBV4-3	-	ASSQDVLLGNTDTQY
TRBJ1-5	TRBV30	-	AWSVGRQPQH
TRBJ1-1	TRBV10-3	TRBD1	AISEPTGGTEAF
TRBJ2-7	TRBV20-1	-	SARYLGEQY
TRBJ1-1	TRBV6-6	-	ASSGRGATEAF
TRBJ1-1	TRBV9	-	ASSSLGGHTEAF
TRBJ1-4	TRBV5-1	TRBD1	ASSLGAGGTPNEKLF
TRBJ1-1	TRBV30	-	AWSSMGAGETEAF
TRBJ1-5	TRBV7-8	-	ASSFGGTDGNQPQH